One sample yielded the 6 T cell receptor beta chains listed below, sequenced in a study of post-analysis software for immune sequencing data. Study-wide results and caveats: Patients showed TRBV5-6, TRBV5-1 and TRBV20-1 among roughly five TRBV segments more frequent than in controls.

The library was made from cDNA and included unique molecular identifiers. A single record per CDR3 protein comes from TCRdb applying MiXCR to the PCR reads. The table records approximately 570,000 distinct CDR3 sequences, about 40% of them present only once. Which antigens these TCRs recognize remains unknown. Material: blood. Receptor source: a girl between 10 and 17 years old with multiple sclerosis.

There are a few counts of this clonotype. The chain joins TRBV20-1 to TRBJ2-1; 10 nucleotides agree with TRBD1. Trimming cost V 6 bases and J 5 bases; bases outside gene matches: 7. The CDR3 totals 14 residues. CDR1 is DFQATT, CDR2 SNEGSKA, per germline (reference sequence). The CDR3: CSANDRGRNNEQFF. CDR3 DNA: TGCAGTGCCAACGACAGGGGGCGGAACAATGAGCAGTTCTTC.

The chain links TRBV12-3 or TRBV12-4 to TRBJ2-7; 9 nucleotides align to TRBD2. The CDR3 totals 14 residues. V lost 5 bases and J lost 2; bases outside the gene matches: 4. CDR3 sequence reads: CASSKAGGPYEQYF. CDR3 DNA sequence: TGTGCCAGCAGTAAAGCGGGAGGTCCCTACGAGCAGTACTTC.

The chain links TRBV6-1 to TRBJ1-2; D is perhaps TRBD1 (5 bases). The CDR3 runs to 14 residues. V was trimmed by 3 bases and J by 7 bases, leaving 15 bases between them. Germline loops: CDR1 MNHNS, CDR2 SASEGT. The CDR3 reads CASSERDGVFGYTF. CDR3 sequence (DNA): TGTGCCAGCAGTGAGAGGGACGGGGTATTTGGCTACACCTTC.

The rearrangement uses TRBV5-1 and TRBJ2-7, with 14 positions matching TRBD2. This CDR3 is built from 17 residues. V lost 3 bases to trimming and J lost 0 bases; unmatched junction nucleotides: 5. Germline assignment: CDR1 SGHRS and CDR2 YFSETQ. The CDR3 DNA reads TGCGCCAGCAGCTGGGGGACTAGCGGGAGTCTCTCCTACGAGCAGTACTTC. It encodes CASSWGTSGSLSYEQYF.

In this sample, this clonotype turned up a few times. V is TRBV6-5 and J is TRBJ2-1; TRBD1 aligns across 7 bases. The germline V gene encodes CDR1 MNHEY and CDR2 SVGAGI. This CDR3 region has 12 residues. V was pared by 4 bases and J by 14 bases, with 8 bases of the junction left unmatched. CDR3: CASSSLDRLKFF. The CDR3 nucleotides read TGTGCCAGCAGTTCCTTGGACAGGCTGAAGTTCTTC.

This clonotype was picked up a small number of times. The rearrangement uses TRBV27 and TRBJ2-3, with 13 bases fitting TRBD2. The CDR3 is made up of 18 amino acids. V shed 7 bases, J shed 4 bases, and the junction held 14 bases outside the gene matches. CDR1 MNHEY and CDR2 SMNVEV come from the germline V gene (reference sequence). The CDR3: CASTPFWTSGSGADTQYF. The CDR3 bases are TGTGCCAGCACTCCCTTTTGGACTAGCGGGAGTGGGGCAGATACGCAGTATTTT.